This T cell receptor (beta chain) was found in a study of a mutant IDH1 vaccine in newly diagnosed glioma. Study-wide background: Vaccinations were initiated 4-6 weeks following radiotherapy alone, or were given together with temozolomide cycles.

Here immunoSEQ multiplex PCR was the method, and the copy in TCRdb shows in-frame clones only, minus some. Of around 94,000 clones in the sample, around 92% are singletons; the top ten hold roughly 0.78%. This clone was seen a single time. Its cognate antigen is unknown. Time point noted: week 47, end of study. The content of each vaccine dose was 300 ug of mutant IDH1 20-mer peptide, and topical imiquimod accompanied it. The astrocytomas were IDH1-mutant, ATRX-negative, and WHO grade 3 or 4. Between the trimmed V and J ends, which lost 9 bases and 1 base, there was a span of 13 bases. This CDR3 spans 15 amino acids. Germline-derived CDR1 and CDR2 are SEHNR and FQNEAQ (reference sequence). Study-wide results and caveats: Apparently unrelated to pseudoprogression were changes in the top peripheral T cell clonotypes.

Sequences were derived from PBMCs, sampled from a glioma patient whose treatment included an IDH1 peptide vaccine. The gene calls are TRBV7-9 and TRBJ1-6; TRBD1 might be the D (5 bases). The sequence was obtained from a woman aged 50 to 60 with glioma. CDR3 in amino acids: CASRAEGSYNSPLHF. DNA for the CDR3: TGTGCCAGTAGGGCTGAGGGGTCCTATAATTCACCCCTCCACTTT.